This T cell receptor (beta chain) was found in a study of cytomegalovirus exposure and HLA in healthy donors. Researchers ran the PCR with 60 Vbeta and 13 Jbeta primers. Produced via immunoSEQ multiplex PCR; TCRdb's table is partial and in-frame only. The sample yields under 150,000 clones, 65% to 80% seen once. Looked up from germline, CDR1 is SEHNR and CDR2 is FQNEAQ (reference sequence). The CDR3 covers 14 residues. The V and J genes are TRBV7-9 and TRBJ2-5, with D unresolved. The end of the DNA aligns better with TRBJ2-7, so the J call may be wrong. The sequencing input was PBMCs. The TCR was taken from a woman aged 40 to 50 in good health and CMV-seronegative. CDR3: CASSGAYRSYEQYF. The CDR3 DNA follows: TGTGCCAGCAGCGGAGCCTACCGCTCCTACGAGCAGTACTTC.